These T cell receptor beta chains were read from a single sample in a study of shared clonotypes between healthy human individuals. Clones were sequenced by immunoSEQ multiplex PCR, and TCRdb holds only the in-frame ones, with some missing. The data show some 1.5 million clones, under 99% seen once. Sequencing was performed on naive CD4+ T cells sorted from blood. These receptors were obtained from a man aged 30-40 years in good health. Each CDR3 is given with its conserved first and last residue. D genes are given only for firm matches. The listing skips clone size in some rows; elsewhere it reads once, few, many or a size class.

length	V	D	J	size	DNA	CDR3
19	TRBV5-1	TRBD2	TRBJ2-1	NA	TGCGCCAGCAGCTACTACGGGACTAGCTCGTTGAGCTCCTACAATGAGCAGTTCTTC	CASSYYGTSSLSSYNEQFF
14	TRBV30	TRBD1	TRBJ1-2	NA	TGTGCCTGGAGTCCGGGACAGCCATACTATGGCTACACCTTC	CAWSPGQPYYGYTF
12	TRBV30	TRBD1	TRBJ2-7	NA	TGTGCCTGGGGACAGGGCCCTTATGAGCAGTACTTC	CAWGQGPYEQYF
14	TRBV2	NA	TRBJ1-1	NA	TGTGCCAGGTCGGAGGGACAAATAGTCACTGAAGCTTTCTTT	CARSEGQIVTEAFF
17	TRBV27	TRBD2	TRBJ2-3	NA	TGTGCCAGCAGTTTACGGCTAGCGGGGATTAGCACAGATACGCAGTATTTT	CASSLRLAGISTDTQYF
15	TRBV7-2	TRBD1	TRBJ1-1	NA	TGTGCCAGCAGCTTACGGACAGGGTTGAACACTGAAGCTTTCTTT	CASSLRTGLNTEAFF
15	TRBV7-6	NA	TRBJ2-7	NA	TGTGCCAGCAGCTCTGGACGGGGGGCCTCCTACGAGCAGTACTTC	CASSSGRGASYEQYF
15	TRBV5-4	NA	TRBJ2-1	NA	TGTGCCAGCAGTCTGGACAGCTACGAGTACAATGAGCAGTTCTTC	CASSLDSYEYNEQFF
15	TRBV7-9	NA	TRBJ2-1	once	TGTGCCTACCAGCCTAGCTCTTCCCTCCTGGATGAGCAGTTCTTC	CAYQPSSSLLDEQFF
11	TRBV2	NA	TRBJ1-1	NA	TGTGCCAGCAGTCGGCAAACTGAAGCTTTCTTT	CASSRQTEAFF
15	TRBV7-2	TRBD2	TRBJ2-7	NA	TGTGCCAGCAGTCTTAGCGGGACCCTGAACTACGAGCAGTACTTC	CASSLSGTLNYEQYF
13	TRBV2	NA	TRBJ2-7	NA	TGTGCCAGCAAGGCTAGCGAGGGCCACGAGCAGTACTTC	CASKASEGHEQYF
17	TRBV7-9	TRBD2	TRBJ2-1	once	TGTGCCAGCAGCCCTAGGACTAGCGGGAGCTCCTACAATGAGCAGTTCTTC	CASSPRTSGSSYNEQFF
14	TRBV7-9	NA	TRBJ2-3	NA	TGTGCCAGCAGCGGGTCCCATTTTTCAGATACGCAGTATTTT	CASSGSHFSDTQYF
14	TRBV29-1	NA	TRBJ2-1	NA	TGCAGCGTTGATCAAAGACAGATTCGGCTTGAGCAGTTCTTC	CSVDQRQIRLEQFF
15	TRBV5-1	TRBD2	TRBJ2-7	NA	TGCGCCAGCAGCTTGGAGGCGCGGGAGGGTTACGAGCAGTACTTC	CASSLEAREGYEQYF
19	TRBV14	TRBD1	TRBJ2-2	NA	TGTGCCAGCAGCCAGGGTCCGACAGGGGATCGGAGGAACACCGGGGAGCTGTTTTTT	CASSQGPTGDRRNTGELFF
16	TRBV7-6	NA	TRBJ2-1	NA	TGTGCCAGCAGCTTCCGGGCTAGCGAATACTACAATGAGCAGTTCTTC	CASSFRASEYYNEQFF
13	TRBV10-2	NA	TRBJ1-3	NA	TGCGCCACCCGGGCCGACAGGGGAAACACCATATATTTT	CATRADRGNTIYF
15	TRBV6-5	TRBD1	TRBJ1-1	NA	TGTGCCAGCAGTCCTTGGGACAGAAGTGGGACTGAAGCTTTCTTT	CASSPWDRSGTEAFF
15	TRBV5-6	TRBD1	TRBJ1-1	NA	TGTGCCAGCAGCCCCATGGGACAGGGGATCACTGAAGCTTTCTTT	CASSPMGQGITEAFF
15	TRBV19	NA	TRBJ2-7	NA	TGTGCCAGTAGCGTAGGAGGGACACAACCCTACGAGCAGTACTTC	CASSVGGTQPYEQYF
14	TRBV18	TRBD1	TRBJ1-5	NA	TGTGCCAGCTCACGCCCAGGGGGAGGTCAGCCCCAGCATTTT	CASSRPGGGQPQHF
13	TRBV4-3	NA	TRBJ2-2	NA	TGCGCCAGCACCCCCGAGGTCACCGGGGAGCTGTTTTTT	CASTPEVTGELFF
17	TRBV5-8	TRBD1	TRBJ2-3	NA	TGTGCCAGCAGCTTGGGTGGGACAGGGGCGTTTGCAGATACGCAGTATTTT	CASSLGGTGAFADTQYF
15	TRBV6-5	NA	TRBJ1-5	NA	TGTGCCAGCAGTTACTCGAGGTCTCCCCCTCAGCCCCAGCATTTT	CASSYSRSPPQPQHF
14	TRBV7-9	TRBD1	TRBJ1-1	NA	TGTGCCAGCAGCTTAGTACAGGGGGACACTGAAGCTTTCTTT	CASSLVQGDTEAFF
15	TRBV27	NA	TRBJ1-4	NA	TGTGCCAGCAGTGCAATTCAAGCCTTTAATGAAAAACTGTTTTTT	CASSAIQAFNEKLFF
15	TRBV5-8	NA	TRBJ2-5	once	TGTGCCAGCAGCGTTACCCTAGCGAGACAAGAGACCCAGTACTTC	CASSVTLARQETQYF